This TCR beta chain derives from a study of shared clonotypes between healthy human individuals. In regard to this clone: Its antigen is not known.

The length of the CDR3 is 16 residues. The ends lost 0 bases at V and 4 bases at J; junction bases unmatched: 7. Germline V gene lookup returns CDR1 MGHRA and CDR2 YSYEKL. CCR7-negative CD45RA+ TemRA cells were combined with CD45RO+ cells to form CD8 memory. Study results and limitations: It was the non-shared clonotypes that had lower generation probabilities than clonotypes shared by all four donors.

The genomic DNA of each subset was split evenly across several immunoSEQ plates. The table came from immunoSEQ multiplex PCR; TCRdb's copy has only in-frame clones and leaves some out. The table lists about 380,000 clones, around 96% of them singletons. The chain uses TRBV4-1 and TRBJ1-2, with 8 bases matching TRBD1. This receptor was taken from a man aged 30 to 39 in good health. The material sequenced was memory CD8+ T cells sorted from blood. Subset reported: CD45RO+ cells pooled with CCR7-negative TemRA cells. In DNA, the CDR3 is TGCGCCAGCAGCCAAGATCGAGGGACAGGAGTCTATGGCTACACCTTC. Its protein product is CASSQDRGTGVYGYTF.